This T cell receptor (beta chain) was recovered during a study of T cell changes during pregnancy in multiple sclerosis. Assay used: immunoSEQ multiplex PCR; TCRdb lists only in-frame clones, some missing. The data hold under 55,000 clones, with roughly 94% observed a single time. Germline V gene data show CDR1 as SGHVS and CDR2 as FQNEAQ. The CDR3 totals 15 residues. Trimming took 4 bases from V and 4 from J, leaving 14 bases between them. The rearrangement links TRBV7-8 to TRBJ1-5, with D perhaps TRBD1 (6 bases). The sequence came from a female donor with multiple sclerosis, enrolled in a pregnancy study. The source material was CD4+ T cells from peripheral blood mononuclear cells, sampled in the third trimester of pregnancy. CDR3: CASSSHRTANQPQHF. The DNA of the CDR3 is TGTGCCAGCAGCTCTCACCGGACAGCTAATCAGCCCCAGCATTTT.